A single sample is the source of the 16 T cell receptor beta chains below, sequenced in a study of OX40 agonist ivuxolimab in advanced cancers. The method was immunoSEQ multiplex PCR; TCRdb's version includes in-frame clones alone and lacks a portion of them. The sample carries over 10,000 clones, around 90% recorded once. Sequenced here: CD4+ or CD8+ T cells sorted from blood, sampled in a trial of the OX40 agonist ivuxolimab. The receptors here all came from an adult with an advanced solid tumor such as melanoma, head and neck, liver or kidney cancer.

V is TRBV2 and J is TRBJ1-2; D call uncertain. This CDR3 has 14 amino acids. Germline V gives CDR1 SNHLY, CDR2 FYNNEI. The V gene lost 0 bases and the J gene lost 3 bases, with 8 bases spanning the gap. The CDR3 DNA sequence: TGTGCCAGCAGTGAAGCCCCCGGGGACTATGGCTACACCTTC. This translates into CASSEAPGDYGYTF.

The CDR3 sequence: CASSPGTGLTNQETQYF. In DNA, the CDR3 is TGTGCCAGCAGTCCCGGGACAGGGTTGACCAACCAAGAGACCCAGTACTTC. This chain connects TRBV11-3 to TRBJ2-5; 9 bases are a match to TRBD1. The germline gives CDR1 SGHNT, CDR2 YENEEA. Trimming removed 6 bases from V and 0 bases from J; junction bases left unmatched: 11. This CDR3 contains 17 residues.

The chain combines TRBV4-1 with TRBJ2-4, with D perhaps matching TRBD2 (5 bases). This CDR3 spans 13 amino acids. Trimming took off 0 bases at V and 8 bases at J, with 8 bases between the two ends. The germline CDR1 and CDR2 sequences are MGHRA and YSYEKL. The CDR3 region has the DNA TGCGCCAGCAGCCAAGATACGAGGGACATTCAGTACTTC. It yields the protein CASSQDTRDIQYF.

J is TRBJ2-3 and V is TRBV4-3; TRBD2 might be the D (6 bases). This CDR3 is 14 amino acids long. Per the germline V gene, CDR1 is LGHNA and CDR2 is YSLEER. Trimming pared 3 bases from V and 2 bases from J, leaving 9 bases between. The CDR3 sequence: CASSHQRVTDTQYF. CDR3 nucleotides: TGCGCCAGCAGCCACCAGCGGGTCACAGATACGCAGTATTTT.

CDR3 nucleotide sequence: TGTGCCACCAGCAGAGACAGGACTCCCTACAATGAGCAGTTCTTC. Protein: CATSRDRTPYNEQFF. J is TRBJ2-1 and V is TRBV15; D is possibly TRBD2 (5 bases). The ends were cut back, 0 bases at V and 2 bases at J, with 8 bases in the middle. The CDR3 loop spans 15 amino acids. Germline CDR1 reads LNHNV; CDR2 reads YYDKDF (reference sequence).

V gene TRBV9 combines with J gene TRBJ2-5; D is possibly TRBD2 (5 bases). Per germline, CDR1 SGDLS and CDR2 YYNGEE. Trimming stripped 5 bases from V and 5 bases from J, with 22 bases between. The CDR3 length is 16 residues. DNA for the CDR3: TGTGCCAGCAGTTTGGACTCCGCGTCTTTTGGCGAGACCCAGTACTTC. It translates to CASSLDSASFGETQYF.

The chain employs TRBV9 and TRBJ1-1; D is uncertain. The CDR3 has 14 residues. Germline V lookup: CDR1 SGDLS, CDR2 YYNGEE. V was cut by 4 bases and J by 1 base, with 11 bases left in between. The CDR3 region is CASSLGSANTEAFF. The CDR3 DNA reads TGTGCCAGCAGCTTGGGTAGCGCGAACACTGAAGCTTTCTTT.

The CDR3 region has the DNA TGTGCCAGCAGCCTCCGGACTAGCGGGGGGAATGAGCAGTTCTTC. Amino acids: CASSLRTSGGNEQFF. This chain joins TRBV9 and TRBJ2-1; 14 nucleotides agree with TRBD2. With 4 bases clipped from V and 7 bases from J, the junction kept 4 bases outside the gene matches. CDR1 SGDLS and CDR2 YYNGEE come from the germline V gene. The CDR3 has 15 amino acids.

The chain uses TRBV11-2 and TRBJ1-1; 7 nucleotides match TRBD1. CDR1 SGHAT and CDR2 FQNNGV come from the germline V gene. Losses at the gene ends were 1 base for V and 5 bases for J; bases not matched to a gene: 7. The CDR3 totals 15 residues. CDR3 loop: CASSLVEGARTEAFF. In nucleotides, the CDR3 is TGTGCCAGCAGCTTAGTAGAGGGGGCGAGGACTGAAGCTTTCTTT.

V usage is TRBV7-9 and J usage is TRBJ2-1, with D possibly matching TRBD1 (5 bases). The V and J ends lost 5 bases and 7 bases respectively, with 15 bases between them. The germline CDR1 and CDR2 sequences are SEHNR and FQNEAQ (reference sequence). The CDR3 is 14 amino acids. This chain's CDR3 is CASSLGSGANEQFF. The CDR3 coding sequence is TGTGCCAGCAGCCTGGGATCTGGGGCGAATGAGCAGTTCTTC.

The chain employs TRBV11-2 and TRBJ1-1; D is uncertain. The V and J ends lost 4 bases and 3 bases respectively, with 6 bases between them. The CDR3 is 12 residues long. The germline V gene encodes CDR1 SGHAT and CDR2 FQNNGV. The CDR3 bases are TGTGCCAGCAGCTGGGTGCACACTGAAGCTTTCTTT. Protein: CASSWVHTEAFF.

The chain uses TRBV15 and TRBJ2-5; weak D call: TRBD1 (6 bases). V dropped 3 bases and J dropped 1 base, with 12 bases sitting between them. The CDR3 is 15 amino acids. Germline CDR1 is LNHNV and CDR2 is YYDKDF (reference sequence). The DNA for the CDR3 is TGTGCCACCAGCAGGTCGACAGGATCCCAAGAGACCCAGTACTTC. It is translated as CATSRSTGSQETQYF.

The rearrangement uses TRBV27 and TRBJ2-6, with D hard to call. The CDR3 is 16 residues long. V lost 6 bases to trimming and J lost 0 bases, with 12 bases between them. Germline V gene lookup returns CDR1 MNHEY and CDR2 SMNVEV (reference sequence). The CDR3 nucleotides read TGTGCCAGCAGCCTTACCTATAGCTCTGGGGCCAACGTCCTGACTTTC. It yields the protein CASSLTYSSGANVLTF.

The gene calls are TRBV7-9 and TRBJ1-2; a weak D match, TRBD1 (5 bases). The germline gives CDR1 SEHNR, CDR2 FQNEAQ (reference sequence). This CDR3 comprises 14 residues. V lost 3 bases to trimming and J lost 2 bases, with 10 bases between them. Here the CDR3 reads CASSFLDTNYGYTF. CDR3 DNA sequence: TGTGCCAGCAGCTTCCTGGACACAAACTATGGCTACACCTTC.

This chain links TRBV7-7 with TRBJ2-7, with TRBD1 identical over 7 bases. The CDR3 totals 12 residues. V trimming: 5 bases; J trimming: 6 bases; junction bases outside the gene matches: 4. CDR1 and CDR2 (germline): SSHAT, FNYEAQ (reference sequence). CDR3 amino acids: CASSDRAGEQYF. CDR3 in DNA: TGTGCCAGCAGCGACAGGGCAGGCGAGCAGTACTTC. Together with reference TRBV7-7 and TRBJ2-7, the CDR3 gives the full variable domain: GAGVSQSPRYKVTKRGQDVTLRCDPISSHATLYWYQQALGQGPEFLTYFNYEAQPDKSGLPSDRFSAERPEGSISTLTIQRTEQRDSAMYRCASSDRAGEQYFGPGTRLTVT.

J is TRBJ2-5 and V is TRBV5-8; 9 bases fit TRBD1. CDR3 length equals 16 residues. The germline gives CDR1 SGHTS, CDR2 YDEGEE. J gave up 2 bases and V 4 bases, and 9 bases lay outside the gene matches. CDR3 DNA sequence: TGTGCCAGCAGCGCTGGCGACGGGACAGGGCAAGAGACCCAGTACTTC. This gives the protein CASSAGDGTGQETQYF.